These 32 T cell receptor beta chains share one sample of origin, sequenced in a study of neoadjuvant anti-PD-1 for oral cavity cancer. Time point indicated: after neoadjuvant nivolumab, at surgical resection. TCRdb's table, derived via immunoSEQ multiplex PCR, lists solely in-frame clones and lacks some. The sample consists of 35,000 to 40,000 clones, 38% of them appearing once. The input for sequencing was tumor tissue, taken after nivolumab (anti-PD-1) treatment. The receptors were sampled from a person aged 40-85 years with oral cavity squamous cell carcinoma.

The rearrangement links TRBV5-6 to TRBJ1-5; D gene unclear. V shed 1 base and J shed 0 bases, with 11 bases lying between them. The V gene's germline CDR1 is SGHDT and CDR2 YYEEEE. This CDR3 spans 16 amino acids. The DNA for the CDR3 is TGTGCCAGCAGCTTGCGCGGCGGTCATAGCAATCAGCCCCAGCATTTT. This sequence encodes CASSLRGGHSNQPQHF.

There are many counts of this clone. The V call is TRBV5-1, the J call TRBJ2-5; D perhaps matches TRBD2 (6 bases). CDR3 size: 14 residues. V was trimmed by 0 bases and J by 5 bases, leaving 11 bases between them. CDR1 SGHRS and CDR2 YFSETQ come from the germline V gene. CDR3 coding DNA: TGCGCCAGCAGCTTGGTCGGGAGTGAGGAGACCCAGTACTTC. This encodes CASSLVGSEETQYF.

V gene TRBV5-1 combines with J gene TRBJ1-6; TRBD1 matches 9 bases. CDR1 is SGHRS and CDR2 is YFSETQ in the germline V gene. Losses at the gene ends were 4 bases for V and 13 bases for J; bases not matched to a gene: 9. The CDR3 length is 14 residues. As DNA, the CDR3 is TGCGCCAGCAGCCCCGGGACAGGGTTAGATCCCCTCCACTTT. The encoded protein is CASSPGTGLDPLHF.

This sequence joins TRBV27 and TRBJ2-3; 10 positions agree with TRBD2. Germline CDR1 is MNHEY and CDR2 is SMNVEV (reference sequence). This CDR3 has 14 amino acids. Trimming at V came to 6 bases and at J to 1 base, leaving 1 base not matched to a gene. CDR3 coding DNA: TGTGCCAGCAGAGGACTAGCGGGCACAGATACGCAGTATTTT. It yields the protein CASRGLAGTDTQYF.

The chain employs TRBV5-1 and TRBJ2-7; D possibly corresponds to TRBD2 (5 bases). V was trimmed by 5 bases and J by 4 bases, leaving 7 bases between them. The V gene's germline CDR1 is SGHRS and CDR2 YFSETQ. The CDR3 length is 11 residues. CDR3 nucleotide sequence: TGCGCCAGCAGTAGAGGGTACGAGCAGTACTTC. Its translation: CASSRGYEQYF.

Only a few counts were recorded for this clone. The chain is built from TRBV5-1 and TRBJ2-7, with 10 bases matching TRBD1. The CDR3 is made up of 13 amino acids. V was pared by 6 bases and J by 6 bases, with 6 bases of the junction left unmatched. Germline V CDR1 and CDR2: SGHRS, YFSETQ. CDR3 nucleotide sequence: TGCGCCAGCACCTCCCGGGACAGGGGCGAGCAGTACTTC. This translates into CASTSRDRGEQYF.

This clone was counted ten times or more. The genes are TRBV9 and TRBJ1-4; D remains unclear. Germline CDR1 and CDR2: SGDLS and YYNGEE. The CDR3 is 16 amino acids. Trimming removed 0 bases at V and 0 bases at J, with 9 bases between. DNA for the CDR3: TGTGCCAGCAGCGTAGTACGGGAGACAACTAATGAAAAACTGTTTTTT. Translated, it gives CASSVVRETTNEKLFF. Full variable domain (outside the CDR3, taken from reference TRBV9 and TRBJ1-4): DSGVTQTPKHLITATGQRVTLRCSPRSGDLSVYWYQQSLDQGLQFLIQYYNGEERAKGNILERFSAQQFPDLHSELNLSSLELGDSALYFCASSVVRETTNEKLFFGSGTQLSVL.

The chain uses TRBV6-5 and TRBJ2-7, with 7 bases fitting TRBD1. Germline CDR1 and CDR2: MNHEY and SVGAGI. J gave up 2 bases and V 6 bases, and 10 bases lay outside the gene matches. The CDR3 is 15 residues long. The CDR3 sequence: CASSYTTGNPYEQYF. The CDR3 DNA is TGTGCCAGCAGCTATACGACAGGGAACCCCTACGAGCAGTACTTC.

The chain is built from TRBV27 and TRBJ1-2, with TRBD1 as a possible D gene (6 bases). CDR3 length: 15 residues. The germline gives CDR1 MNHEY, CDR2 SMNVEV (reference sequence). V lost 5 bases to trimming and J lost 4 bases, with 17 bases between them. The CDR3 DNA follows: TGTGCCAGCAGTCCTGGTACAGGGAGACTCTATGGCTACACCTTC. This gives the protein CASSPGTGRLYGYTF.

This clone was observed a few times. The chain carries TRBV5-1 and TRBJ2-7; no reliable D call. Germline V gives CDR1 SGHRS, CDR2 YFSETQ. Deletions cut 1 base from V and 1 base from J, with 12 bases between. CDR3 length: 15 residues. The CDR3 region has the DNA TGCGCCAGCAGCTTGTGGGCAGAGGCGTCCTACGAGCAGTACTTC. It encodes CASSLWAEASYEQYF.

The rearrangement joins TRBV6-1 to TRBJ1-2; D is uncertain. From germline, CDR1 is MNHNS and CDR2 SASEGT. The CDR3 sequence is 13 residues long. V lost 4 bases and J lost 2, with 8 bases in between. In DNA, the CDR3 is TGTGCCAGCAGTGGACACAGCAACTATGGCTACACCTTC. Its protein product is CASSGHSNYGYTF.

The CDR3 loop is CASSPGDSTDTQYF. In DNA, the CDR3 is TGTGCCAGCTCACCAGGGGATAGCACAGATACGCAGTATTTT. The V and J genes are TRBV18 and TRBJ2-3; no firm D call. Trimming left V 2 bases short and J 0 bases short, with 6 bases between. From germline, CDR1 is KGHSH and CDR2 LQKENI. The CDR3 totals 14 residues.

This clone is medium-sized within its sample. The genes are TRBV27 and TRBJ1-1; D is unclear. This CDR3 has 11 amino acids. Germline CDR1 and CDR2: MNHEY and SMNVEV (reference sequence). V lost 6 bases and J 1 base, leaving 3 bases between the germline ends. The CDR3 coding sequence is TGTGCCAGCAGGCGGAACACTGAAGCTTTCTTT. It codes for CASRRNTEAFF.

Remarks on this clone: With a much larger clone just one base away, this may be a read error. The chain carries TRBV13 and TRBJ2-7; 8 bases match TRBD1. This CDR3 is built from 13 residues. The V segment lost 5 bases and the J segment 2 bases; nucleotides outside the gene matches: 2. CDR1 and CDR2 from the germline V gene are PRHDT and FYEKMQ (reference sequence). CDR3 region: CASSRQGTYEQYF. Here the CDR3 DNA reads TGTGCCAGCAGCCGACAGGGGACCTACGAGCAGTACTTC.

The chain recombines TRBV19 with TRBJ2-3; 7 nucleotides match TRBD1. This CDR3 is 13 amino acids long. The ends lost 5 bases at V and 3 bases at J; junction bases unmatched: 2. Germline CDR1 reads LNHDA; CDR2 reads SQIVND (reference sequence). CDR3 in DNA: TGTGCCAGTAGTGCACAGGGGACAGATACGCAGTATTTT. It encodes CASSAQGTDTQYF. Variable domain in full (rest from reference TRBV19 and TRBJ2-3): DGGITQSPKYLFRKEGQNVTLSCEQNLNHDAMYWYRQDPGQGLRLIYYSQIVNDFQKGDIAEGYSVSREKKESFPLTVTSAQKNPTAFYLCASSAQGTDTQYFGPGTRLTVL.

This chain links TRBV5-1 with TRBJ2-2; 10 bases align to TRBD2. There are 17 residues in the CDR3. V shed 0 bases and J 6 bases; nucleotides not matched to a gene: 8. Germline V gene sequence: CDR1 SGHRS, CDR2 YFSETQ. DNA for the CDR3: TGCGCCAGCAGCTTGGTAGGTCCTAGCGGGAGTTCCGGGGAGCTGTTTTTT. Protein sequence: CASSLVGPSGSSGELFF.

This clone showed up just a few times. The chain is built from TRBV15 and TRBJ2-5; D is undetermined. This CDR3 spans 13 amino acids. Germline CDR1 reads LNHNV; CDR2 reads YYDKDF (reference sequence). With 1 base removed from V and 3 bases from J, the gap between germline ends came to 6 bases. CDR3 residues: CATSRGWEETQYF. The CDR3 nucleotides read TGTGCCACCAGCAGAGGTTGGGAAGAGACCCAGTACTTC.

The rearrangement links TRBV9 to TRBJ2-1; 7 bases are shared with TRBD2. The CDR3 sequence is 12 residues long. The ends lost 4 bases at V and 6 bases at J; junction bases unmatched: 1. In germline, CDR1 is SGDLS, CDR2 YYNGEE. CDR3 sequence: CASSPGGNEQFF. The CDR3, as DNA: TGTGCCAGCAGCCCGGGGGGCAATGAGCAGTTCTTC.

V usage is TRBV7-6 and J usage is TRBJ2-2; D not resolved. V dropped 5 bases and J dropped 0 bases, with 7 bases sitting between them. CDR3 length: 14 residues. The germline V gene encodes CDR1 SGHVS and CDR2 FNYEAQ. The CDR3 loop reads CASSQAPNTGELFF. CDR3 DNA: TGTGCCAGCAGCCAAGCCCCGAACACCGGGGAGCTGTTTTTT.

The chain is built from TRBV6-6 and TRBJ1-2, with D hard to call. There are 13 residues in the CDR3. V lost 7 bases and J 2 bases, leaving 11 bases between the germline ends. Germline V gives CDR1 MNHNY, CDR2 SVGAGI (reference sequence). The CDR3 here is CASNRRENYGYTF. The CDR3, as DNA: TGTGCCAGCAACAGACGGGAGAACTATGGCTACACCTTC.

This clone was counted only a few times. The chain has TRBV19 and TRBJ2-5; 8 bases align to TRBD1. From germline, CDR1 is LNHDA and CDR2 SQIVND (reference sequence). Trimming removed 4 bases from V and 5 bases from J; junction bases left unmatched: 18. The CDR3 runs to 18 residues. The CDR3 DNA sequence: TGTGCCAGTAGTACCAAACCTGGGGCAGGGGGCGGCGATGAGACCCAGTACTTC. It is translated as CASSTKPGAGGGDETQYF.

This clone is labeled medium-sized. This chain links TRBV23-1 with TRBJ2-7; tentative D call: TRBD1 (5 bases). TRBV23-1 is assigned to the ORF class and has an uncertain function. The CDR3 sequence is 17 residues long. V was pared by 0 bases and J by 1 base, with 16 bases between. The chain's CDR3 is CASSQSLTETISYEQYF. The CDR3 DNA sequence: TGCGCCAGCAGTCAATCGCTGACAGAAACGATTTCCTACGAGCAGTACTTC.

The chain carries TRBV7-2 and TRBJ2-5, with 8 bases identical to TRBD2. Germline V CDR1 and CDR2: SGHTA, FQGNSA. The CDR3 totals 15 residues. Unmatched junction bases numbered 8, after V lost 3 bases and J lost 5 bases. The CDR3 loop reads CASSFTGRAYETQYF. The DNA of the CDR3 is TGTGCCAGCAGCTTTACCGGGAGGGCCTACGAGACCCAGTACTTC.

This clone was observed at least ten times. V gene TRBV29-1 combines with J gene TRBJ1-3; D might be TRBD1 (5 bases). Between the trimmed V and J ends, which lost 6 bases and 1 base, there was a span of 13 bases. Germline V lookup: CDR1 SQVTM, CDR2 ANQGSEA. CDR3 size: 14 residues. The CDR3 sequence is CSVYSGRSGNTIYF. CDR3 DNA sequence: TGCAGCGTCTATTCAGGGAGATCTGGAAACACCATATATTTT. Full variable domain (rest looked up from reference TRBV29-1 and TRBJ1-3): SAVISQKPSRDICQRGTSLTIQCQVDSQVTMMFWYRQQPGQSLTLIATANQGSEATYESGFVIDKFPISRPNLTFSTLTVSNMSPEDSSIYLCSVYSGRSGNTIYFGEGSWLTVV.

The chain is built from TRBV25-1 and TRBJ2-3, with D possibly being TRBD1 (5 bases). Germline-derived CDR1 and CDR2 are MGHDK and SYGVNS. V was pared by 4 bases and J by 1 base, with 12 bases between. This CDR3 is 15 amino acids long. CDR3 in amino acids: CASSVPQVGTDTQYF. For the CDR3, the DNA is TGTGCCAGCAGTGTCCCACAGGTCGGCACAGATACGCAGTATTTT.

This chain uses TRBV5-4 with TRBJ1-1, with 9 nucleotides matching TRBD1. CDR3 size: 15 residues. V was pared by 3 bases and J by 3 bases, with 6 bases of the junction left unmatched. The germline V gene encodes CDR1 SGHNT and CDR2 YYREEE (reference sequence). CDR3 loop: CASSSIQGADTEAFF. The DNA for the CDR3 is TGTGCCAGCAGCTCAATACAGGGGGCGGACACTGAAGCTTTCTTT.

V and J are TRBV12-5 and TRBJ2-1; TRBD2 matches at 7 bases. V lost 0 bases to trimming and J lost 9 bases; unmatched junction nucleotides: 2. CDR3 size: 13 residues. The germline CDR1 and CDR2 sequences are LGHNT and FRNRAP. The CDR3 coding sequence is TGTGCTAGTGGTTTGGTATCGGGGGGTGAGCAGTTCTTC. Its translation: CASGLVSGGEQFF.

The sample holds many counts of this clone. The rearrangement uses TRBV5-4 and TRBJ1-4; D possibly corresponds to TRBD1 (6 bases). From germline, CDR1 is SGHNT and CDR2 YYREEE (reference sequence). Trimming took 2 bases from V and 4 from J, leaving 12 bases between them. This CDR3 comprises 15 residues. The CDR3 spells CASSFGGALNEKLFF. The CDR3 nucleotides are TGTGCCAGCAGCTTTGGGGGGGCACTTAATGAAAAACTGTTTTTT.

This clone turned up a few times. V and J are TRBV6-1 and TRBJ2-7, with D possibly being TRBD1 or TRBD2 (5 bases each). Germline V gene sequence: CDR1 MNHNS, CDR2 SASEGT. Trimming cost V 7 bases and J 3 bases, with 19 bases left between them. This CDR3 comprises 15 residues. The CDR3: CASMGLGAPGYEQYF. The CDR3 DNA reads TGTGCCAGCATGGGGCTCGGGGCCCCGGGCTACGAGCAGTACTTC.

The table lists this clone with many counts. The chain carries TRBV27 and TRBJ1-2; 7 bases map to TRBD1. This CDR3 contains 13 residues. Per germline, CDR1 MNHEY and CDR2 SMNVEV (reference sequence). The V segment lost 5 bases and the J segment 8 bases; nucleotides outside the gene matches: 8. The CDR3 sequence: CASSTRGEGGYTF. Written as DNA, the CDR3 is TGTGCCAGCAGTACCAGGGGGGAGGGAGGCTACACCTTC.

The chain recombines TRBV5-8 with TRBJ2-1, with D maybe TRBD2 (7 bases). Trimming removed 2 bases from V and 9 bases from J, with 15 bases in between. Germline V gives CDR1 SGHTS, CDR2 YDEGEE. There are 14 residues in the CDR3. The CDR3 protein is CASSFGGLFLEQFF. CDR3 DNA sequence: TGTGCCAGCAGCTTCGGGGGGCTTTTTCTTGAGCAGTTCTTC. Drawing the rest from reference TRBV5-8 and TRBJ2-1, the complete variable domain is EAGVTQSPTHLIKTRGQQATLRCSPISGHTSVYWYQQALGLGLQFLLWYDEGEERNRGNFPPRFSGRQFPNYSSELNVNALELEDSALYLCASSFGGLFLEQFFGPGTRLTVL.

V is TRBV28 and J is TRBJ1-5; tentatively, D is TRBD1 (6 bases). Germline CDR1 is MDHEN and CDR2 is SYDVKM. The CDR3 runs to 15 residues. V lost 3 bases, J lost 2 bases, and 11 bases lay in between. This chain's CDR3 is CASSFAGAGNQPQHF. CDR3 DNA sequence: TGTGCCAGCAGTTTTGCAGGGGCTGGCAATCAGCCCCAGCATTTT.